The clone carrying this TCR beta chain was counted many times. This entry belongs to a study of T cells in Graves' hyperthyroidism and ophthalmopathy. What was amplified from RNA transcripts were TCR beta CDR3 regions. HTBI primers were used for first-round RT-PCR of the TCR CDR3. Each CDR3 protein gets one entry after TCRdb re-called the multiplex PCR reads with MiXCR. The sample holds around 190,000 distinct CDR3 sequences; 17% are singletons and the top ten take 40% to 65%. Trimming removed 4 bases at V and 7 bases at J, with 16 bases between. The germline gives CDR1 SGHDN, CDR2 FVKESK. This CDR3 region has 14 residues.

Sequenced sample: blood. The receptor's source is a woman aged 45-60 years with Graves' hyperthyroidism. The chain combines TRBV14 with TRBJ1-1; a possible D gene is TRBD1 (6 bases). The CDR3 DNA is TGTGCCAGCAGCCTCTACCGGACAGTGGGTGAAGCTTTCTTT. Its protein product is CASSLYRTVGEAFF.